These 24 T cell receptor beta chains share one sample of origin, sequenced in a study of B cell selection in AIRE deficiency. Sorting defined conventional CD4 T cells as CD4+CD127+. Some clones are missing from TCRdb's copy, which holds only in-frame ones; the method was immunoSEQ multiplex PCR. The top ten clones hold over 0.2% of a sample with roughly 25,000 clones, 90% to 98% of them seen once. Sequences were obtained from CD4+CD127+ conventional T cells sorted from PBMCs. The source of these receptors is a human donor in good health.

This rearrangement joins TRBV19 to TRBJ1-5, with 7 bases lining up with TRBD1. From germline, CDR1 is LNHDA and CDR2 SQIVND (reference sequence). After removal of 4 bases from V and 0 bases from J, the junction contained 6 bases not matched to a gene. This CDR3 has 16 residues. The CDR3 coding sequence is TGTGCCAGTAGTAAGGGACAGACTTTTAGCAATCAGCCCCAGCATTTT. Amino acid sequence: CASSKGQTFSNQPQHF. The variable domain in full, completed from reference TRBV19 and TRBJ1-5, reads DGGITQSPKYLFRKEGQNVTLSCEQNLNHDAMYWYRQDPGQGLRLIYYSQIVNDFQKGDIAEGYSVSREKKESFPLTVTSAQKNPTAFYLCASSKGQTFSNQPQHFGDGTRLSIL.

The CDR3 DNA is TGTGCCAGCAGCCCAGGGGTGGGAGAGACCCAGTACTTC. Its protein product is CASSPGVGETQYF. This chain joins TRBV7-3 and TRBJ2-5; D may be TRBD1 (6 bases). This CDR3 contains 13 residues. The germline V gene encodes CDR1 SGHTA and CDR2 FQGTGA. V was shortened by 5 bases and J by 4 bases, with 11 bases between the two germline ends.

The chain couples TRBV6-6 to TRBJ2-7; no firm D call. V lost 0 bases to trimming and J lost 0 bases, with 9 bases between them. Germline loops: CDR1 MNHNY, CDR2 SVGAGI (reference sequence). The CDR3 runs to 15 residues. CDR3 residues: CASSYSTHGSYEQYF. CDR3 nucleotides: TGTGCCAGCAGTTACTCCACGCATGGCTCCTACGAGCAGTACTTC.

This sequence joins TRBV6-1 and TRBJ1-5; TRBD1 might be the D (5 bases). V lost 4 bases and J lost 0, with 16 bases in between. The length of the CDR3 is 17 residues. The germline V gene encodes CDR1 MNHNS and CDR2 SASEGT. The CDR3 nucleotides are TGTGCCAGCAGTGGCCCCGGGACGTCCGCTAGCAATCAGCCCCAGCATTTT. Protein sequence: CASSGPGTSASNQPQHF.

In DNA, the CDR3 is TGTGCCAGTAGACAGGGGCGTAGCACAGATACGCAGTATTTT. It specifies CASRQGRSTDTQYF. The V gene is TRBV19, the J gene TRBJ2-3, with 7 bases that match TRBD1. In germline, CDR1 is LNHDA, CDR2 SQIVND (reference sequence). V gave up 6 bases and J gave up 0 bases; unmatched junction bases: 3. The CDR3 has 14 amino acids.

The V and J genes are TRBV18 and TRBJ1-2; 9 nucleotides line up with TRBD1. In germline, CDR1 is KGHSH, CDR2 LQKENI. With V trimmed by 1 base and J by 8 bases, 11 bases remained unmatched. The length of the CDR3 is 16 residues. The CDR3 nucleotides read TGTGCCAGCTCACCACAAACTTCCGGGACAGGGCAAGGCTACACCTTC. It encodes CASSPQTSGTGQGYTF.

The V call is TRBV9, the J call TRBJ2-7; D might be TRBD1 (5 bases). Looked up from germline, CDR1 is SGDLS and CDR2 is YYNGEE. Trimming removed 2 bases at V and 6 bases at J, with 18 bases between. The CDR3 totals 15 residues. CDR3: CASSVAGSASGEQYF. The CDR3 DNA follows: TGTGCCAGCAGCGTGGCAGGGTCAGCCTCCGGCGAGCAGTACTTC.

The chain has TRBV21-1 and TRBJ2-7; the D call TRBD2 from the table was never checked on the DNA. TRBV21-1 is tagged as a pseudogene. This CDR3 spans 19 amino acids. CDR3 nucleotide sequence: TGTGCCAGCAGCATCGAGGTCCAGGATAGCGGGAGTTTGTCCTACGAGCAGTACTTC. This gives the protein CASSIEVQDSGSLSYEQYF.

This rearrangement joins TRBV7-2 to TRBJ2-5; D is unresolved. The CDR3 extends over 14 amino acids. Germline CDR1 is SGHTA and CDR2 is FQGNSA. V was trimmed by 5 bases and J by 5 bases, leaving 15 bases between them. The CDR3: CASSARPTGETQYF. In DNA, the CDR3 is TGTGCCAGCAGCGCAAGACCCACCGGGGAGACCCAGTACTTC.

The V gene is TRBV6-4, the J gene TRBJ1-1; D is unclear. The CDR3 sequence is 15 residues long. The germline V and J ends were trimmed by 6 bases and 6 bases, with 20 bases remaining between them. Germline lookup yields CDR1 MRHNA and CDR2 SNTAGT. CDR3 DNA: TGTGCCAGCAGGACCGACGGGCTTATGGACGCTGAAGCTTTCTTT. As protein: CASRTDGLMDAEAFF.

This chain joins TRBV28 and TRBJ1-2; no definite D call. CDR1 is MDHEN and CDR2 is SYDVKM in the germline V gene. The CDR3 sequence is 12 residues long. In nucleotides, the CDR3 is TGTGCTGTTTCAGGACTGTCGGATGGCTACACCTTC. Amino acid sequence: CAVSGLSDGYTF.

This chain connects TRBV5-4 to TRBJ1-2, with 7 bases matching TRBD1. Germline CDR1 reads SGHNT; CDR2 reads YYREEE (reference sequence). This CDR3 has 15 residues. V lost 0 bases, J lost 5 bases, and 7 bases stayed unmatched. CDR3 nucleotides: TGTGCCAGCAGCTTGGTAGGACAGGTTGAGTATGGCTACACCTTC. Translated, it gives CASSLVGQVEYGYTF.

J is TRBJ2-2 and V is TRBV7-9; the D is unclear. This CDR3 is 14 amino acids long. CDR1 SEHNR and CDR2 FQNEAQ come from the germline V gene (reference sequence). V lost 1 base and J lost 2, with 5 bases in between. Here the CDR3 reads CASSLGVNTGELFF. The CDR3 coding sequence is TGTGCCAGCAGCTTAGGGGTCAACACCGGGGAGCTGTTTTTT.

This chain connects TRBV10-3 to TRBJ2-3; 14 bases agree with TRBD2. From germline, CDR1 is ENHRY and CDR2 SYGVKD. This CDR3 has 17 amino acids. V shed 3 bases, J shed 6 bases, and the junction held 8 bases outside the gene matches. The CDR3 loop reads CAISDPTSGRAGDTQYF. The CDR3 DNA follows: TGTGCCATCAGTGACCCGACTAGCGGGAGGGCCGGGGATACGCAGTATTTT.

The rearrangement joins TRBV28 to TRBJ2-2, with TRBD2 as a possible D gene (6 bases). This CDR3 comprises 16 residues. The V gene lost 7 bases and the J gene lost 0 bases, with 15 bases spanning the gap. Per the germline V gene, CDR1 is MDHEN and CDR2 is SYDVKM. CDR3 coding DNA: TGTGCCAGCAAATCCCCGGAGGGATCGAACACCGGGGAGCTGTTTTTT. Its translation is CASKSPEGSNTGELFF.

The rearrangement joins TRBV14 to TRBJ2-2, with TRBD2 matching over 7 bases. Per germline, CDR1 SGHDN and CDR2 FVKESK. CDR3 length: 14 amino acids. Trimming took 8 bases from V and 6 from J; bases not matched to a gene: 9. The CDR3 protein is CASSRRERAGELFF. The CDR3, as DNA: TGTGCCAGCTCTCGGCGGGAGAGGGCCGGGGAGCTGTTTTTT.

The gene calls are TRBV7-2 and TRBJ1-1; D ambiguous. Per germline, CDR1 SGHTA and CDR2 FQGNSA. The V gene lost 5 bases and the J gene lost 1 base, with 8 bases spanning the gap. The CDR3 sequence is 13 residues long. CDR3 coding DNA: TGTGCCAGCAGCGAACACCCGAACACTGAAGCTTTCTTT. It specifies CASSEHPNTEAFF.

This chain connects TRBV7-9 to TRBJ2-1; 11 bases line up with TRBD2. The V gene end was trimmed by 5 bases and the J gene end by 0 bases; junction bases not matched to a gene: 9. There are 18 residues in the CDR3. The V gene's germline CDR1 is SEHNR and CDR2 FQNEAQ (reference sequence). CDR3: CASSPGLAGRSSYNEQFF. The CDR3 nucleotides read TGTGCCAGCAGCCCTGGACTAGCGGGTAGGAGCTCCTACAATGAGCAGTTCTTC.

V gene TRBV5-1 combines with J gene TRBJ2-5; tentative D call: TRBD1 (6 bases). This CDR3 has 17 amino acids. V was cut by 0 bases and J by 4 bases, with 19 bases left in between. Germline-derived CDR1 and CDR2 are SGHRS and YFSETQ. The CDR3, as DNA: TGCGCCAGCAGCTTGGACCCCGCCGGGACAAACATAGAGACCCAGTACTTC. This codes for CASSLDPAGTNIETQYF.

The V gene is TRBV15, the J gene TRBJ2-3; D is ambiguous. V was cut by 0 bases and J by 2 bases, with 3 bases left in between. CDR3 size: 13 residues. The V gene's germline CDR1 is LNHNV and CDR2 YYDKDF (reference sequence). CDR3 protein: CATSRDPTDTQYF. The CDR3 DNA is TGTGCCACCAGCAGAGATCCCACAGATACGCAGTATTTT. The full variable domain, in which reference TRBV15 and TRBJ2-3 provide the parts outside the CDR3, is DAMVIQNPRYQVTQFGKPVTLSCSQTLNHNVMYWYQQKSSQAPKLLFHYYDKDFNNEADTPDNFQSRRPNTSFCFLDIRSPGLGDTAMYLCATSRDPTDTQYFGPGTRLTVL.

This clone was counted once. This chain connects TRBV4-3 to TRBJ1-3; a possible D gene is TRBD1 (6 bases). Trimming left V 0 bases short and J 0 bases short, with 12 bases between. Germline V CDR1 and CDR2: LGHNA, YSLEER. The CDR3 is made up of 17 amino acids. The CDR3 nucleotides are TGCGCCAGCAGCCAAGACCCGGACAGATACTCTGGAAACACCATATATTTT. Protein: CASSQDPDRYSGNTIYF.

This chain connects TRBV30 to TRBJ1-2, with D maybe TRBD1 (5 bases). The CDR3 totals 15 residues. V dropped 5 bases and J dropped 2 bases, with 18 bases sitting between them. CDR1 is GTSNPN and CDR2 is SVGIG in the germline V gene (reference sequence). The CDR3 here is CAWEGHGRSNYGYTF. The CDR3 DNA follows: TGTGCCTGGGAGGGGCACGGCCGAAGCAACTATGGCTACACCTTC. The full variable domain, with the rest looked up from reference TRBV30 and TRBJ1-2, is SQTIHQWPATLVQPVGSPLSLECTVEGTSNPNLYWYRQAAGRGLQLLFYSVGIGQISSEVPQNLSASRPQDRQFILSSKKLLLSDSGFYLCAWEGHGRSNYGYTFGSGTRLTVV.

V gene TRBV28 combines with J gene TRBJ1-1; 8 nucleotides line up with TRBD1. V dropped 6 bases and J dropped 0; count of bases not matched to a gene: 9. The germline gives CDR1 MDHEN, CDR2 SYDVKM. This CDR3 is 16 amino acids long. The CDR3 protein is CASRNIGTGLNTEAFF. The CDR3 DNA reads TGTGCCAGCAGGAATATCGGGACAGGCCTGAACACTGAAGCTTTCTTT.

In nucleotides, the CDR3 is TGTGCCAGTAGTATAGGGTCGATTCAGCCCCAGCATTTT. This translates into CASSIGSIQPQHF. The chain carries TRBV19 and TRBJ1-5; D is unresolved. Trimming shortened V by 1 base and J by 6 bases, and 7 bases separated the two germline ends. From germline, CDR1 is LNHDA and CDR2 SQIVND (reference sequence). This CDR3 has 13 amino acids.